These 18 T cell receptor beta chains originate from one sample sequenced in a study of blood T cell repertoires in COVID-19. Sequencing used immunoSEQ multiplex PCR; TCRdb keeps in-frame clones, though not all of them. The sample lists a few hundred thousand clones, 70% to 90% occurring once. The material sequenced was peripheral blood. Every receptor here comes from a man between 50 and 59 years old with COVID-19, enrolled during active disease.

The chain employs TRBV18 and TRBJ2-5, with D possibly being TRBD2 (6 bases). The CDR3 is 14 residues long. V was pared by 3 bases and J by 2 bases, with 10 bases between. Germline CDR1 KGHSH, CDR2 LQKENI. In DNA, the CDR3 is TGTGCCAGCTCACCTGCCGCGGGACAAGAGACCCAGTACTTC. Protein: CASSPAAGQETQYF.

The V gene is TRBV7-2, the J gene TRBJ1-5, with 8 bases fitting TRBD1. The CDR3 has 15 amino acids. V was pared by 5 bases and J by 6 bases, with 9 bases of the junction left unmatched. Germline V gene data show CDR1 as SGHTA and CDR2 as FQGNSA. CDR3 nucleotides: TGTGCCAGCAGCCAAGAAGCAGGGGGCTTTCAGCCCCAGCATTTT. Translating gives CASSQEAGGFQPQHF.

This chain connects TRBV28 to TRBJ2-1; D may be TRBD2 (5 bases). V lost 3 bases and J lost 2, with 11 bases in between. Germline CDR1 and CDR2: MDHEN and SYDVKM. This CDR3 is built from 15 residues. Here the CDR3 DNA reads TGTGCCAGCAGTTTCATAGCGAGGACCTACAATGAGCAGTTCTTC. Residues: CASSFIARTYNEQFF.

The CDR3 region has the DNA TGTGCCAGCAGCTTGGAGGGGTCCAGGAGACCCTATGGCTACACCTTC. It translates to CASSLEGSRRPYGYTF. This chain joins TRBV5-4 and TRBJ1-2; D is possibly TRBD1 (5 bases). The CDR3 runs to 16 residues. Deletions cut 0 bases from V and 4 bases from J, with 16 bases between. Germline lookup yields CDR1 SGHNT and CDR2 YYREEE (reference sequence).

This clone was recorded a few times. The chain recombines TRBV2 with TRBJ1-6; D may be TRBD1 (6 bases). Germline CDR1 is SNHLY and CDR2 is FYNNEI. Trimming cost V 4 bases and J 5 bases, with 9 bases left between them. The CDR3 spans 14 residues. This CDR3 reads CASSGTANNSPLHF. The CDR3 coding sequence is TGTGCCAGCAGTGGGACAGCGAATAATTCACCCCTCCACTTT.

The chain uses TRBV27 and TRBJ2-1; tentative D call: TRBD2 (5 bases). The CDR3 is 16 residues long. Germline-derived CDR1 and CDR2 are MNHEY and SMNVEV (reference sequence). Between the trimmed V and J ends, which lost 3 bases and 4 bases, there was a span of 16 bases. Written as DNA, the CDR3 is TGTGCCAGCAGTTTGGGAACAGTCCCGGGATACAATGAGCAGTTCTTC. Protein: CASSLGTVPGYNEQFF.

The chain joins TRBV6-2 or TRBV6-3 to TRBJ1-2; D is perhaps TRBD1 (6 bases). This CDR3 region has 13 residues. V was cut by 4 bases and J by 5 bases, with 11 bases left in between. The germline V gene has CDR1 MNHEY and CDR2 SVGEGT. CDR3 nucleotide sequence: TGTGCCAGCAGTTCCTACAGGGATTATGGCTACACCTTC. The encoded protein is CASSSYRDYGYTF.

V and J are TRBV23-1 and TRBJ2-3; 9 bases agree with TRBD2. TRBV23-1 is flagged as an ORF with uncertain function. The CDR3 is made up of 18 amino acids. The V gene end was trimmed by 4 bases and the J gene end by 2 bases; junction bases not matched to a gene: 13. In DNA form, the CDR3 reads TGCGCCAGCAGTCCCAATAGGGGGACTAGCCCACCCACAGATACGCAGTATTTT. It yields the protein CASSPNRGTSPPTDTQYF.

This clone turned up a few times. The gene calls are TRBV19 and TRBJ1-2; TRBD1 matches at 7 bases. Unmatched junction bases numbered 14, after V lost 8 bases and J lost 5 bases. Germline CDR1 is LNHDA and CDR2 is SQIVND (reference sequence). This CDR3 spans 15 amino acids. CDR3 sequence (DNA): TGTGCCAGTCACTTACAGGGGTTCGGGGGATATGGCTACACCTTC. Its translation: CASHLQGFGGYGYTF.

The sample holds one count of this clone. The rearrangement links TRBV7-8 to TRBJ1-2; TRBD1 is a possible D gene (6 bases). Germline CDR1 is SGHVS and CDR2 is FQNEAQ. V shed 8 bases and J shed 4 bases, with 14 bases lying between them. CDR3 length: 13 residues. CDR3 nucleotides: TGTGCCAGCGGCTCCGGACAGATCTATGGCTACACCTTC. This encodes CASGSGQIYGYTF.

The rearrangement links TRBV28 to TRBJ2-2, with D perhaps TRBD2 (6 bases). The germline V gene encodes CDR1 MDHEN and CDR2 SYDVKM. Deletions cut 6 bases from V and 0 bases from J, with 11 bases between. The CDR3 runs 15 residues. In nucleotides, the CDR3 is TGTGCCAGCAGCTGGGGGGATACGAACACCGGGGAGCTGTTTTTT. It is translated as CASSWGDTNTGELFF. The variable domain in full, completed from reference TRBV28 and TRBJ2-2, reads DVKVTQSSRYLVKRTGEKVFLECVQDMDHENMFWYRQDPGLGLRLIYFSYDVKMKEKGDIPEGYSVSREKKERFSLILESASTNQTSMYLCASSWGDTNTGELFFGEGSRLTVL.

V usage is TRBV19 and J usage is TRBJ2-7; 13 bases are a match to TRBD2. CDR1 is LNHDA, CDR2 SQIVND, per germline (reference sequence). The CDR3 extends over 15 amino acids. The trim removed 5 bases at V and 3 bases at J, leaving 4 bases unmatched. CDR3 sequence: CASSGGTSGVYEQYF. CDR3 coding DNA: TGTGCCAGTAGTGGAGGGACTAGCGGGGTCTACGAGCAGTACTTC.

This chain uses TRBV24-1 with TRBJ2-3; tentative D call: TRBD2 (6 bases). Germline V gene lookup returns CDR1 KGHDR and CDR2 SFDVKD. Deletions cut 3 bases from V and 4 bases from J, with 16 bases between. The CDR3 is 16 amino acids. CDR3 sequence (DNA): TGTGCCACCAGTGATGCACCGGGAGCCGGTCCAGATACGCAGTATTTT. Protein product: CATSDAPGAGPDTQYF.

DNA for the CDR3: TGTGCCAGCAGCCCGGGGACACAGCTTAACTATGGCTACACCTTC. This translates into CASSPGTQLNYGYTF. The chain is built from TRBV5-4 and TRBJ1-2; D is possibly TRBD1 (6 bases). Between the trimmed V and J ends, which lost 4 bases and 1 base, there was a span of 14 bases. CDR1 is SGHNT, CDR2 YYREEE, per germline (reference sequence). The CDR3 has 15 residues.

The CDR3 sequence is CAWRLQTGGGYEQYF. The CDR3 nucleotides are TGTGCCTGGAGACTACAGACAGGGGGAGGCTACGAGCAGTACTTC. The rearrangement links TRBV30 to TRBJ2-7; 9 bases map to TRBD1. J was trimmed by 3 bases and V by 3 bases; bases with no gene match: 9. Germline V gives CDR1 GTSNPN, CDR2 SVGIG (reference sequence). The CDR3 contains 15 residues.

The chain employs TRBV19 and TRBJ2-5; D is undetermined. Germline loops: CDR1 LNHDA, CDR2 SQIVND (reference sequence). This CDR3 has 14 amino acids. With 5 bases removed from V and 5 bases from J, the gap between germline ends came to 15 bases. The CDR3 spells CASSVRSGIETQYF. CDR3 in DNA: TGTGCCAGTAGTGTACGCTCAGGTATCGAGACCCAGTACTTC.

This rearrangement joins TRBV2 to TRBJ2-1; 8 nucleotides agree with TRBD2. The CDR3 runs 14 residues. The V gene end was trimmed by 7 bases and the J gene end by 2 bases; junction bases not matched to a gene: 4. Per the germline V gene, CDR1 is SNHLY and CDR2 is FYNNEI. DNA for the CDR3: TGTGCCAGCATGGGACTAGAAACCTACAATGAGCAGTTCTTC. Amino acid sequence: CASMGLETYNEQFF.

The chain uses TRBV6-5 and TRBJ2-7; 11 positions agree with TRBD2. This CDR3 spans 16 amino acids. Germline CDR1 MNHEY, CDR2 SVGAGI. V lost 0 bases, J lost 2 bases, and 3 bases stayed unmatched. The CDR3 reads CASSYSTTSGAYEQYF. In DNA form, the CDR3 reads TGTGCCAGCAGTTACTCCACGACTAGCGGGGCCTACGAGCAGTACTTC.